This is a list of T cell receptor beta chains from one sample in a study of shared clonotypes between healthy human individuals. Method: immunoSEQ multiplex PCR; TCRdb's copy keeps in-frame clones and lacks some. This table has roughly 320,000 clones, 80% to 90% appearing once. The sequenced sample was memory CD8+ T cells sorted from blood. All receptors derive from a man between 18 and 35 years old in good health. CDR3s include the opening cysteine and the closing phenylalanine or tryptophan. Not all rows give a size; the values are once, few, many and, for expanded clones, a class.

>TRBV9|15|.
CASSPADKPSYEQYF
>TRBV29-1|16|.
CSVTTSGGTSYNEQFF
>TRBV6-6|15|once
CASSYGKGRDYEQYF
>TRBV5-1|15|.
CASSLGGGYQETQYF
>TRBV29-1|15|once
CSVEDREGLEEKLFF
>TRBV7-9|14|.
CASSLGTGTGELFF
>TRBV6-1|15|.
CASSEAAGISYEQYF
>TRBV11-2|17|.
CASSLDGGVTASYEQYF
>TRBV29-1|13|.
CSASHGLAYEQYF
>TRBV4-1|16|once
CASSPDSSYSNQPQHF
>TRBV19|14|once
CASSMARVNTEAFF
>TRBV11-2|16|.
CASSPPPGSTFYEQYF
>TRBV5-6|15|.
CASSFVPAYNSPLHF
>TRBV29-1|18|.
CSVEGTSGTPYGADTQYF
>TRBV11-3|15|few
CASSFPQGGNTEAFF
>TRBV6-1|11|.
CASSSGTEAFF
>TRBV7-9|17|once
CASSLGPQSATNEKLFF
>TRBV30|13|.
CAWSVWAPNEQFF
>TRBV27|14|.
CASSLEGGWDTQYF
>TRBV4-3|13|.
CASSQDLRYEQYF
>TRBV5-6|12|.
CASSLNKETQYF
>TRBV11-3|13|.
CASRLRDDTEAFF
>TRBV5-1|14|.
CASMEGGLNTEAFF
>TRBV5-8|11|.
CASSFDRFQYF
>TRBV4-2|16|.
CASSQDPGGEKDTQYF
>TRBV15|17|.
CATSRDGAPRGDQPQHF
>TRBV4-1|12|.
CASSHLGEKLFF
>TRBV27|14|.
CASSLTGSGNTIYF
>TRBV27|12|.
CASRAETGELFF